This TCR beta chain derives from a study of tumour-infiltrating T cells in Burkitt lymphoma. Across the study: Overall and progression-free survival were predicted by productive clonality.

V was trimmed by 6 bases and J by 1 base, leaving 15 bases between them. CDR3 length equals 16 residues. CDR1 is SGHAT, CDR2 FQNNGV, per germline. Assay: immunoSEQ multiplex PCR; the TCRdb copy retains only in-frame clones and omits some. The table has 6,000 to 8,500 clones, around 70% seen once. The clonotype comes from a human donor with diffuse large B-cell lymphoma. Sequencing was done on a sample of tumor tissue. The chain is built from TRBV11-2 and TRBJ2-2, with D possibly being TRBD2 (5 bases). The CDR3 DNA is TGTGCCAGCAGTCCAGGACCTCGGGGGAACACCGGGGAGCTGTTTTTT. It is translated as CASSPGPRGNTGELFF.